These T cell receptor beta chains were read from a single sample in a study of T cells in Graves' hyperthyroidism and ophthalmopathy. In TCRdb, the multiplex PCR reads were re-called with MiXCR into one record per CDR3 protein. In the table there are 500,000 to 750,000 distinct CDR3 sequences, about 45% of which are singletons. Sequencing used peripheral blood or thyroid tissue (not recorded which). The receptors stem from a woman between 18 and 29 years old with Graves' hyperthyroidism. Each CDR3 is given with its conserved first and last residue. Fields, in order: V gene, J gene, clone size, D gene, CDR3 protein, CDR3 DNA. A D gene is named only where the DNA matches it firmly. Clone size appears in some rows only: once, few, many, or a class for an expanded clone.

V gene: TRBV9; J gene: TRBJ2-6; clone size: -; D gene: -; CDR3 protein: CASSVQGRGANVLTF; CDR3 DNA: TGTGCCAGCAGCGTCCAGGGAAGAGGGGCCAACGTCCTGACTTTC
V gene: TRBV29-1; J gene: TRBJ2-5; clone size: many; D gene: -; CDR3 protein: CSVEDRARQETQYF; CDR3 DNA: TGCAGCGTTGAAGATAGGGCTCGTCAAGAGACCCAGTACTTC
V gene: TRBV15; J gene: TRBJ2-7; clone size: many; D gene: TRBD2; CDR3 protein: CATRPYSGSTYEQYF; CDR3 DNA: TGTGCCACCAGACCCTACAGCGGGAGTACCTACGAGCAGTACTTC
V gene: TRBV15; J gene: TRBJ2-2; clone size: many; D gene: -; CDR3 protein: CATSRDRPVLGAGELFF; CDR3 DNA: TGTGCCACCAGCAGAGATCGACCGGTTCTGGGTGCCGGGGAGCTGTTTTTT
V gene: TRBV20-1; J gene: TRBJ2-7; clone size: many; D gene: -; CDR3 protein: CSVAEDYEQYF; CDR3 DNA: TGCAGTGTAGCGGAAGACTACGAGCAGTACTTC
V gene: TRBV7-2; J gene: TRBJ1-4; clone size: -; D gene: -; CDR3 protein: CASSQRGSGSLTGGPTNEKLFF; CDR3 DNA: TGTGCCAGCAGCCAACGAGGTAGCGGGAGTTTGACCGGGGGGCCAACTAATGAAAAACTGTTTTTT
V gene: TRBV29-1; J gene: TRBJ1-1; clone size: -; D gene: -; CDR3 protein: CTVLQTGPNTEAFF; CDR3 DNA: TGCACCGTACTTCAAACAGGGCCTAACACTGAAGCTTTCTTT
V gene: TRBV6-9; J gene: TRBJ2-7; clone size: -; D gene: -; CDR3 protein: CASSWAGMYEQYF; CDR3 DNA: TGTGCCAGCAGTTGGGCAGGGATGTACGAGCAGTACTTC
V gene: TRBV7-8; J gene: TRBJ1-5; clone size: -; D gene: -; CDR3 protein: CASSPEASGSYEHF; CDR3 DNA: TGTGCCAGCAGCCCAGAGGCTAGCGGGAGCTACGAGCATTTT
V gene: TRBV12-3/TRBV12-4; J gene: TRBJ2-5; clone size: many; D gene: -; CDR3 protein: CASSPDLTQYF; CDR3 DNA: TGTGCCAGCAGCCCCGATTTGACCCAGTACTTC
V gene: TRBV6-1; J gene: TRBJ2-7; clone size: many; D gene: TRBD2; CDR3 protein: CASTGGSGSGYEQYF; CDR3 DNA: TGTGCCAGCACGGGGGGTAGCGGGAGTGGCTACGAGCAGTACTTC
V gene: TRBV7-2; J gene: TRBJ2-7; clone size: -; D gene: -; CDR3 protein: CASSSDRATTYEQYF; CDR3 DNA: TGTGCCAGCAGCAGCGACCGGGCCACTACCTACGAGCAGTACTTC
V gene: TRBV5-1; J gene: TRBJ1-6; clone size: -; D gene: TRBD1; CDR3 protein: CASSLNSGRGRSPLHF; CDR3 DNA: TGCGCCAGCAGCCTCAATAGCGGGAGGGGGCGTTCACCCCTCCACTTT
V gene: TRBV12-3/TRBV12-4; J gene: TRBJ1-1; clone size: many; D gene: TRBD1; CDR3 protein: CASSLWQGAKAFF; CDR3 DNA: TGTGCCAGCAGTTTATGGCAGGGGGCGAAAGCTTTCTTT
V gene: TRBV27; J gene: TRBJ2-7; clone size: few; D gene: TRBD2; CDR3 protein: CASSLGLTPYEQYF; CDR3 DNA: TGTGCCAGCAGTTTGGGACTAACACCCTACGAGCAGTACTTC
V gene: TRBV20-1; J gene: TRBJ1-2; clone size: many; D gene: TRBD1; CDR3 protein: CSASARDSFYGYTF; CDR3 DNA: TGCAGTGCTAGTGCCCGGGACAGTTTCTATGGCTACACCTTC
V gene: TRBV20-1; J gene: TRBJ1-6; clone size: -; D gene: TRBD1; CDR3 protein: CSATGQGFSPLHF; CDR3 DNA: TGCAGTGCGACGGGACAGGGGTTTTCACCCCTCCACTTT
V gene: TRBV7-9; J gene: TRBJ2-5; clone size: many; D gene: TRBD1; CDR3 protein: CASSWSVRDSGRETQYF; CDR3 DNA: TGTGCCAGCAGCTGGTCCGTTAGGGACAGTGGGCGGGAGACCCAGTACTTC
V gene: TRBV29-1; J gene: TRBJ2-1; clone size: -; D gene: -; CDR3 protein: CSVEDQAGPRNEQFF; CDR3 DNA: TGCAGCGTTGAAGATCAAGCGGGTCCCCGAAATGAGCAGTTCTTC
V gene: TRBV2; J gene: TRBJ2-6; clone size: -; D gene: -; CDR3 protein: CASLNQGSGANVLTF; CDR3 DNA: TGTGCCAGCCTGAACCAGGGATCTGGGGCCAACGTCCTGACTTTC
V gene: TRBV7-3; J gene: TRBJ2-3; clone size: few; D gene: TRBD2; CDR3 protein: CASSPLSGWGTDTQYF; CDR3 DNA: TGTGCCAGCAGCCCACTTAGCGGGTGGGGCACAGATACGCAGTATTTT
V gene: TRBV5-1; J gene: TRBJ2-2; clone size: many; D gene: -; CDR3 protein: CASSLVVGHPLGRELFF; CDR3 DNA: TGCGCCAGCAGCTTGGTGGTTGGACACCCGCTGGGGCGGGAGCTGTTTTTT
V gene: TRBV29-1; J gene: TRBJ2-5; clone size: once; D gene: -; CDR3 protein: CSIPTSWETQYF; CDR3 DNA: TGCAGCATCCCGACAAGCTGGGAGACCCAGTACTTC
V gene: TRBV5-1; J gene: TRBJ1-2; clone size: many; D gene: TRBD1; CDR3 protein: CASSPGTAFYGYTF; CDR3 DNA: TGCGCCAGCAGCCCTGGGACAGCTTTCTATGGCTACACCTTC
V gene: TRBV20-1; J gene: TRBJ2-7; clone size: many; D gene: TRBD2; CDR3 protein: CSASAAGNYEQYF; CDR3 DNA: TGCAGTGCTAGTGCAGCGGGAAACTACGAGCAGTACTTC
V gene: TRBV5-1; J gene: TRBJ2-2; clone size: -; D gene: TRBD2; CDR3 protein: CASSSPGTSGRTGELFF; CDR3 DNA: TGCGCCAGCAGCTCACCCGGAACTAGCGGGAGAACCGGGGAGCTGTTTTTT
V gene: TRBV5-1; J gene: TRBJ2-7; clone size: once; D gene: TRBD2; CDR3 protein: CASSLNGKNTGEWEGLEQYF; CDR3 DNA: TGCGCCAGCAGCTTGAACGGGAAGAACACCGGGGAGTGGGAGGGCCTCGAGCAGTACTTC
V gene: TRBV7-9; J gene: TRBJ1-1; clone size: many; D gene: -; CDR3 protein: CASRRLTGTEAFF; CDR3 DNA: TGTGCCAGCAGGCGGCTGACAGGAACTGAAGCTTTCTTT
V gene: TRBV5-1; J gene: TRBJ2-7; clone size: -; D gene: TRBD2; CDR3 protein: CASSFGPRGGRRQYF; CDR3 DNA: TGTGCCAGCAGCTTTGGCCCGCGGGGGGGGCGACGACAGTACTTC
V gene: TRBV18; J gene: TRBJ1-4; clone size: -; D gene: -; CDR3 protein: CASSPPRQPNKKLFF; CDR3 DNA: TGTGCCAGCTCACCACCCAGGCAACCTAATAAAAAACTGTTTTTT
V gene: TRBV6-6; J gene: TRBJ2-7; clone size: many; D gene: TRBD2; CDR3 protein: CASSDTGTSGRADYEQYF; CDR3 DNA: TGTGCCAGCAGTGATACCGGGACTAGCGGGAGGGCCGACTACGAGCAGTACTTC
V gene: TRBV20-1; J gene: TRBJ1-2; clone size: -; D gene: -; CDR3 protein: CSASQGIGYTF; CDR3 DNA: TGCAGTGCTAGTCAGGGTATTGGCTACACCTTC
V gene: TRBV29-1; J gene: TRBJ2-2; clone size: -; D gene: -; CDR3 protein: CSVGGSGAGELFF; CDR3 DNA: TGCAGCGTTGGCGGATCGGGGGCCGGGGAGCTGTTTTTT
V gene: TRBV12-3/TRBV12-4; J gene: TRBJ2-7; clone size: few; D gene: -; CDR3 protein: CASSLQGRLYEQYF; CDR3 DNA: TGTGCCAGCAGTTTACAGGGGCGGCTATACGAGCAGTACTTC
V gene: TRBV15; J gene: TRBJ1-4; clone size: many; D gene: -; CDR3 protein: CATSPRNEKLFF; CDR3 DNA: TGTGCCACCAGCCCCCGGAATGAAAAACTGTTTTTT
V gene: TRBV4-1; J gene: TRBJ1-1; clone size: many; D gene: -; CDR3 protein: CASSQDRIRPEAFF; CDR3 DNA: TGCGCCAGCAGCCAAGATAGGATCAGGCCTGAAGCTTTCTTT
V gene: TRBV12-3/TRBV12-4; J gene: TRBJ2-7; clone size: -; D gene: TRBD2; CDR3 protein: CASRLAVEVDEQYF; CDR3 DNA: TGTGCCAGCAGGCTAGCGGTCGAGGTAGACGAGCAGTACTTC
V gene: TRBV15; J gene: TRBJ2-2; clone size: many; D gene: -; CDR3 protein: CATRLGNTGELFF; CDR3 DNA: TGTGCCACCAGATTGGGGAACACCGGGGAGCTGTTTTTT
V gene: TRBV5-4; J gene: TRBJ2-7; clone size: -; D gene: TRBD2; CDR3 protein: CASSLHPSGNEQYF; CDR3 DNA: TGTGCCAGCAGCTTACATCCTAGCGGAAATGAGCAGTACTTC
V gene: TRBV20-1; J gene: TRBJ2-7; clone size: once; D gene: TRBD2; CDR3 protein: CSAKGTSASYEQYF; CDR3 DNA: TGCAGTGCCAAAGGGACTAGCGCAAGCTACGAGCAGTACTTC
V gene: TRBV20-1; J gene: TRBJ2-7; clone size: -; D gene: TRBD2; CDR3 protein: CSAVTSGSSYEQYF; CDR3 DNA: TGCAGTGCAGTGACTAGCGGGAGCTCCTACGAGCAGTACTTC
V gene: TRBV20-1; J gene: TRBJ1-1; clone size: -; D gene: -; CDR3 protein: CSATSGTKNTEAFF; CDR3 DNA: TGCAGTGCTACTTCCGGGACCAAGAACACTGAAGCTTTCTTT
V gene: TRBV10-3; J gene: TRBJ2-7; clone size: -; D gene: TRBD2; CDR3 protein: CAISEAGDHEQYF; CDR3 DNA: TGTGCCATCAGTGAGGCGGGAGACCACGAGCAGTACTTC
V gene: TRBV3-1; J gene: TRBJ1-1; clone size: -; D gene: -; CDR3 protein: CASSPYFGNTEAFF; CDR3 DNA: TGTGCCAGCAGCCCTTATTTTGGGAACACTGAAGCTTTCTTT
V gene: TRBV20-1; J gene: TRBJ1-2; clone size: many; D gene: -; CDR3 protein: CRELGGRYGYTF; CDR3 DNA: TGCAGGGAATTGGGGGGCCGGTATGGCTACACCTTC
V gene: TRBV27; J gene: TRBJ2-2; clone size: -; D gene: -; CDR3 protein: CASRFREGTGELFF; CDR3 DNA: TGTGCCAGCAGGTTTAGGGAAGGAACCGGGGAGCTGTTTTTT
V gene: TRBV2; J gene: TRBJ1-5; clone size: -; D gene: -; CDR3 protein: CASSVESGQVRHF; CDR3 DNA: TGTGCCAGCTCAGTCGAGAGTGGCCAGGTCCGTCATTTT
V gene: TRBV20-1; J gene: TRBJ2-3; clone size: -; D gene: -; CDR3 protein: CSARVGVDTQYF; CDR3 DNA: TGCAGTGCTAGAGTCGGGGTAGATACGCAGTATTTT
V gene: TRBV6-6; J gene: TRBJ2-5; clone size: -; D gene: -; CDR3 protein: CASGPGTQYF; CDR3 DNA: TGTGCCAGCGGGCCGGGGACCCAGTACTTC
V gene: TRBV10-3; J gene: TRBJ1-6; clone size: once; D gene: -; CDR3 protein: CAITGAYTGPANSPLHF; CDR3 DNA: TGTGCCATCACTGGGGCATATACTGGTCCCGCTAATTCACCCCTCCACTTT
V gene: TRBV25-1; J gene: TRBJ1-2; clone size: -; D gene: -; CDR3 protein: CASARDSPSNYGYTF; CDR3 DNA: TGTGCCAGCGCTAGAGATAGCCCGTCTAACTATGGCTACACCTTC
V gene: TRBV9; J gene: TRBJ2-7; clone size: -; D gene: TRBD1; CDR3 protein: CASSEGQANEQYF; CDR3 DNA: TGTGCCAGCTCGGAGGGACAGGCGAACGAGCAGTACTTC
V gene: TRBV4-3; J gene: TRBJ1-1; clone size: many; D gene: -; CDR3 protein: CASSQVAGDTEAFF; CDR3 DNA: TGCGCCAGCAGCCAAGTTGCGGGCGACACTGAAGCTTTCTTT
V gene: TRBV25-1; J gene: TRBJ2-2; clone size: -; D gene: -; CDR3 protein: CACSARVLPHTGELFF; CDR3 DNA: -
V gene: TRBV29-1; J gene: TRBJ1-5; clone size: -; D gene: TRBD1; CDR3 protein: CSVDGQGGYEHF; CDR3 DNA: TGCAGCGTTGATGGACAGGGAGGCTACGAGCATTTT